The TCR beta chain under discussion was sequenced for a study of blood T cell repertoires in COVID-19. CDR3 size: 13 residues. V dropped 4 bases and J dropped 5 bases, with 11 bases sitting between them. Germline V gene lookup returns CDR1 WSHSY and CDR2 SAAADI. Assay used: immunoSEQ multiplex PCR; TCRdb lists only in-frame clones, some missing. The table includes around 190,000 clones, around 76% detected once. The material sequenced was PBMCs or T cells enriched from blood (not recorded which). V is TRBV10-2 and J is TRBJ1-2; D may be TRBD1 (5 bases). This TCR came from a woman in her 50s with acute COVID-19. The CDR3 spells CASSGGRRYGYTF. CDR3 nucleotide sequence: TGCGCCAGCAGTGGGGGCCGGCGATATGGCTACACCTTC.